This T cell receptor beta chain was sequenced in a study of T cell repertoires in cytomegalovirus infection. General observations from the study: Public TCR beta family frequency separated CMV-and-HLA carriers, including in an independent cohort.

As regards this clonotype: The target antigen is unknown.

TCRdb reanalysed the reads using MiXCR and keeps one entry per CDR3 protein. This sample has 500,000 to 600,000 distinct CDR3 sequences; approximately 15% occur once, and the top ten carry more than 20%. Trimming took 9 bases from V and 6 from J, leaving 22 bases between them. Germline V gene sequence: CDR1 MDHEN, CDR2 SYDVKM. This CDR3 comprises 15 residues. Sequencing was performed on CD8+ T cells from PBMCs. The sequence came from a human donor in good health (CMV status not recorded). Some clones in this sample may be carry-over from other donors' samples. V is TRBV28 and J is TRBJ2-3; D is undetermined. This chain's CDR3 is CASTLALRYSDTQYF. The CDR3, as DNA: TGTGCCAGTACTTTGGCCCTCCGATACTCGGATACGCAGTATTTT.